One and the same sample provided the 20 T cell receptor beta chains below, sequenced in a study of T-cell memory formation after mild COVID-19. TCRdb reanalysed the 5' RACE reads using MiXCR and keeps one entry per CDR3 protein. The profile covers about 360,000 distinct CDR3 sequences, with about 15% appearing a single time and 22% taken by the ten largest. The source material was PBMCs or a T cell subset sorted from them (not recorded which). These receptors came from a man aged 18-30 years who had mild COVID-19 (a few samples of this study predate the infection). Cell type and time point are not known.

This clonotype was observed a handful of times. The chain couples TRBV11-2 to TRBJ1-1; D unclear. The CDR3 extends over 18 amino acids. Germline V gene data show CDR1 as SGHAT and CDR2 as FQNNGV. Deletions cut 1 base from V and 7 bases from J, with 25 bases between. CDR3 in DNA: TGTGCCAGCAGCTTAGTCTTTATGTTGAGGTCCCTTACTGGTGAAGCTTTCTTT. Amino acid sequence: CASSLVFMLRSLTGEAFF.

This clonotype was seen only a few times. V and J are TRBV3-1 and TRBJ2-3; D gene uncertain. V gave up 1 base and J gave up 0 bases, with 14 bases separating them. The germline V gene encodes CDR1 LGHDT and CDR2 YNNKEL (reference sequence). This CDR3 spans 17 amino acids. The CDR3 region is CASSQVVSRTSTDTQYF. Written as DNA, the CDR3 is TGTGCCAGCAGCCAAGTTGTTTCGAGAACTAGCACAGATACGCAGTATTTT.

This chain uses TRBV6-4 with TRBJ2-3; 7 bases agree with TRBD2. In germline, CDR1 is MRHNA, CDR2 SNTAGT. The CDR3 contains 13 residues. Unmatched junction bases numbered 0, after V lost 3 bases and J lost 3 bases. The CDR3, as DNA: TGTGCCAGCAGTGAGCGGGGGACAGATACGCAGTATTTT. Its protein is CASSERGTDTQYF.

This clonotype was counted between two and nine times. As DNA, the CDR3 is TGTGCCAGCAGCCGGACGGCAGGGCTTCGAGAGACCCAGTACTTC. This codes for CASSRTAGLRETQYF. The chain has TRBV6-5 and TRBJ2-5; a weak D match, TRBD1 (5 bases). V shed 6 bases and J shed 4 bases, with 18 bases lying between them. CDR3 length: 15 amino acids. Germline V gene data show CDR1 as MNHEY and CDR2 as SVGAGI.

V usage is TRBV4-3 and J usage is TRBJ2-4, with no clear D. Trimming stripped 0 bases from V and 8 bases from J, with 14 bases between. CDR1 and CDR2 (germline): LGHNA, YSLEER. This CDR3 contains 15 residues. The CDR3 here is CASSQERSYMDIQYF. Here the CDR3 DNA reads TGCGCCAGCAGCCAAGAGCGGAGTTATATGGACATTCAGTACTTC.

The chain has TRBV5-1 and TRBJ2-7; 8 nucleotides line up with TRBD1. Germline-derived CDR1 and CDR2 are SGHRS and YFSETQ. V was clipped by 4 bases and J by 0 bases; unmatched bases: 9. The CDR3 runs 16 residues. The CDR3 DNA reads TGCGCCAGCAGCCTAGGTTGGACAGGGAGCTCCTACGAGCAGTACTTC. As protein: CASSLGWTGSSYEQYF.

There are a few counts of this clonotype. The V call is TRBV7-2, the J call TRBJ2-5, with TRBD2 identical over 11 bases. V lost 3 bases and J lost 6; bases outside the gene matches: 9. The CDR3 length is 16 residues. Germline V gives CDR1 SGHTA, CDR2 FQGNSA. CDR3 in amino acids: CASSFGLAGGRKTQYF. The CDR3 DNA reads TGTGCCAGCAGCTTCGGATTAGCGGGGGGGAGAAAGACCCAGTACTTC.

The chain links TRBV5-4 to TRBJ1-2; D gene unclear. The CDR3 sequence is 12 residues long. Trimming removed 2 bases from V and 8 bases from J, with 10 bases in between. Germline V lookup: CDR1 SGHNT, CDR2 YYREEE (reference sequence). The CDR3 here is CASSLNGNGYTF. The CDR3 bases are TGTGCCAGCAGCTTAAACGGGAACGGCTACACCTTC.

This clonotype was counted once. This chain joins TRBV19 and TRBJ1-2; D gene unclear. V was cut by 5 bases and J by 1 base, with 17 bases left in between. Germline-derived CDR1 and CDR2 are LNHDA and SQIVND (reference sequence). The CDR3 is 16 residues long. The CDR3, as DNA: TGTGCCAGTAGTCAAACCTACGGAACCCTTAACTATGGCTACACCTTC. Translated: CASSQTYGTLNYGYTF.

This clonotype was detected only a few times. The CDR3 nucleotides are TGTGCCAGCACCACGGGGAATTCACCCCTCCACTTT. Encoded protein: CASTTGNSPLHF. This chain joins TRBV7-6 and TRBJ1-6; no firm D call. The germline V gene has CDR1 SGHVS and CDR2 FNYEAQ. V lost 7 bases, J lost 7 bases, and 8 bases lay in between. The CDR3 has 12 amino acids.

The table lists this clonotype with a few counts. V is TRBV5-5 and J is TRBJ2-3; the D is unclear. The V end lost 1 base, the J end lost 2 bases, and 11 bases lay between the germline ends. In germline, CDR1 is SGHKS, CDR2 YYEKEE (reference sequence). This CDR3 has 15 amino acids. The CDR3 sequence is CASSLLPGFTDTQYF. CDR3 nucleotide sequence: TGTGCCAGCAGCTTGTTGCCCGGGTTCACAGATACGCAGTATTTT.

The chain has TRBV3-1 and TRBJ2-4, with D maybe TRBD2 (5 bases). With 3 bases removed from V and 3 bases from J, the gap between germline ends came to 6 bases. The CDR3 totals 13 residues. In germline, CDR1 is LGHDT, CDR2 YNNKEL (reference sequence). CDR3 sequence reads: CASSQDFKNIQYF. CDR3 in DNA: TGTGCCAGCAGCCAGGACTTCAAAAACATTCAGTACTTC.

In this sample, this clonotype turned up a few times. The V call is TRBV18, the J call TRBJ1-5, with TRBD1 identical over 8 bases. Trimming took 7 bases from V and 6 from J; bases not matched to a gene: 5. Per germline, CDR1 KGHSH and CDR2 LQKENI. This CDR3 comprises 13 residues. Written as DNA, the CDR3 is TGTGCCAGCTTCCAGGGGGCCGGTCAGCCCCAGCATTTT. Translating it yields CASFQGAGQPQHF.

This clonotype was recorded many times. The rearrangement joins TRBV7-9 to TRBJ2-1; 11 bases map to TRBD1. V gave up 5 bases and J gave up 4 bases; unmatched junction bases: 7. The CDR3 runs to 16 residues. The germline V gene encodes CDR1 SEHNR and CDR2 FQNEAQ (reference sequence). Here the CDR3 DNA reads TGTGCCAGCAGCGCGGACGGACAGGGGGCTTACAATGAGCAGTTCTTC. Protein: CASSADGQGAYNEQFF.

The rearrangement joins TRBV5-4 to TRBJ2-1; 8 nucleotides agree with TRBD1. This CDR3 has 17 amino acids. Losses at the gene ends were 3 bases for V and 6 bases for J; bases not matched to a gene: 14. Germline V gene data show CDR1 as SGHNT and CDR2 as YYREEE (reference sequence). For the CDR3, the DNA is TGTGCCAGCAGCTGGGTATTTACAGGGGGTGATCGCAATGAGCAGTTCTTC. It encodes CASSWVFTGGDRNEQFF.

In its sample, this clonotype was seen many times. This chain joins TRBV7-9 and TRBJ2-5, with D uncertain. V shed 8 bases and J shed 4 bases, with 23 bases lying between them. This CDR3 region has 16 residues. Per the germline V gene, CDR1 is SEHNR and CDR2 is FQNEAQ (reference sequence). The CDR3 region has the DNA TGTGCCAGCCCCTCGCCGGGCTCTTCGTTGGGAGAGACCCAGTACTTC. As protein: CASPSPGSSLGETQYF.

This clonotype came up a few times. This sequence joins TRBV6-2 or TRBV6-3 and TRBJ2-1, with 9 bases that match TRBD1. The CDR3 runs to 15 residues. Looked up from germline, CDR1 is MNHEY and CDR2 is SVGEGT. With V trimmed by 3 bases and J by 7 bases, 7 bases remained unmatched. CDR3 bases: TGTGCCAGCAGTTATCGAGGGACAGGGATAAATGAGCAGTTCTTC. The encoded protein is CASSYRGTGINEQFF.

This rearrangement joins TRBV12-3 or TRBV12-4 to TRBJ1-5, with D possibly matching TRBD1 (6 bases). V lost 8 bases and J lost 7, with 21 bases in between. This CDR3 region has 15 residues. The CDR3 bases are TGTGCCAGCCAACAGGGAGGAGGGGTCGGGCAGCCCCAGCATTTT. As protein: CASQQGGGVGQPQHF.

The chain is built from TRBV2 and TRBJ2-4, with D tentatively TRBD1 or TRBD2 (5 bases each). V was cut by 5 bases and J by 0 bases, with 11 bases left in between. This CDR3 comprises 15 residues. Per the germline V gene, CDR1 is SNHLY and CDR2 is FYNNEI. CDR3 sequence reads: CASSPKGPAKNIQYF. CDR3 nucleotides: TGTGCCAGCAGTCCCAAGGGACCAGCCAAAAACATTCAGTACTTC.

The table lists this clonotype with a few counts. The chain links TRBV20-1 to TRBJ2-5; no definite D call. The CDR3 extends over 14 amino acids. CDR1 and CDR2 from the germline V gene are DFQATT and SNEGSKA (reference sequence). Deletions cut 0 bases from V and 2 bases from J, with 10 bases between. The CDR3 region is CSARDAPKQETQYF. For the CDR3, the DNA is TGCAGTGCTAGAGATGCCCCGAAACAAGAGACCCAGTACTTC.